This T cell receptor beta chain appears in the sequencing data of a study of neoadjuvant anti-PD-1 for oral cavity cancer. TCRdb's copy holds only in-frame clones and misses some; the assay was immunoSEQ multiplex PCR. This sample has about 14,000 clones, with approximately 70% found just once. V was cut by 3 bases and J by 2 bases, with 16 bases left in between. The length of the CDR3 is 16 residues. Germline CDR1 and CDR2: LGHNA and YNFKEQ. This chain links TRBV4-2 with TRBJ2-5; D perhaps matches TRBD1 (6 bases). The sequence was collected from a person between 40 and 79 years old with oral cavity squamous cell carcinoma. The material was PBMCs, obtained before nivolumab (anti-PD-1) treatment. Written as DNA, the CDR3 is TGTGCCAGCAGCCAGGGGGCTTGGGGGCGACAAGAGACCCAGTACTTC. It is translated as CASSQGAWGRQETQYF.